This T cell receptor beta chain was sequenced during a study of beta chain features in type 1 diabetes. Across the study: Similarity in age, gender and cell yields was seen between patients and healthy donors. Study outcomes and limitations: Reads derived from cDNA could over-represent cells showing high TCR expression.

The authors reverse transcribed all of the isolated RNA, so sequencing captured expressed TCRB transcripts. The table came from immunoSEQ multiplex PCR; TCRdb's copy has only in-frame clones and leaves some out. Among 300,000 to 400,000 clones listed, 11% were seen once. This clone has only a few counts. What it recognizes is unknown. Other DNA sequences in this specimen translate into the identical CDR3. The source of this sequence is a woman aged 25 to 45 in good health. Input material: naive CD4+ T cells from blood.

CDR3 bases: TGTGCCAGCAGGCGGACAGGAGCCTATGGCTACACCTTC. Residues: CASRRTGAYGYTF. The rearrangement links TRBV27 to TRBJ1-2; 7 nucleotides line up with TRBD1. The CDR3 runs 13 residues. With V trimmed by 6 bases and J by 4 bases, 5 bases remained unmatched. The germline V gene encodes CDR1 MNHEY and CDR2 SMNVEV (reference sequence).